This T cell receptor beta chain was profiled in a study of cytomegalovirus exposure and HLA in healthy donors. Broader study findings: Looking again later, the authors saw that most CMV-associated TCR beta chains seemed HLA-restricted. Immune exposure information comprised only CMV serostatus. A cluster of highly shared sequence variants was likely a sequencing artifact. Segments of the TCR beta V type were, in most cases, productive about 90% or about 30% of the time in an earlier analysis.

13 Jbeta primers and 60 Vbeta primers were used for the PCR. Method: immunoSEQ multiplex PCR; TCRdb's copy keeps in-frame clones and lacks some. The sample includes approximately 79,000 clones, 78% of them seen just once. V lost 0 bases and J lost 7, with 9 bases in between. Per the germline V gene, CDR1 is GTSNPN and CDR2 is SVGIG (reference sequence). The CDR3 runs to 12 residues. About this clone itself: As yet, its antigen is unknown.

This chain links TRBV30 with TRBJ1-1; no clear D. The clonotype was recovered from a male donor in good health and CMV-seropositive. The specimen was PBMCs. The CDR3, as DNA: TGTGCCTGGAGTGTACGAGGGTTTGAAGCTTTCTTT. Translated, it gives CAWSVRGFEAFF.